The table lists the clone carrying this TCR beta chain with many counts. This record belongs to a study of T cells after yellow fever vaccination. Germline V gives CDR1 SGHRS, CDR2 YFSETQ. Trimming cost V 0 bases and J 3 bases, with 7 bases left between them. The CDR3 has 14 residues. TCRdb independently ran MiXCR on the 5' RACE reads; one entry per CDR3 protein. The repertoire holds nearly 550,000 distinct CDR3 sequences, with 15% to 20% as singletons. The V and J genes are TRBV5-1 and TRBJ2-1; D ambiguous. This clonotype originated in a young man who received the YFV17D yellow fever vaccine. Material: PBMCs, obtained 15 days after the yellow fever booster vaccination. Here the CDR3 reads CASSLAAYYNEQFF. In nucleotides, the CDR3 is TGCGCCAGCAGCTTGGCGGCTTACTACAATGAGCAGTTCTTC.